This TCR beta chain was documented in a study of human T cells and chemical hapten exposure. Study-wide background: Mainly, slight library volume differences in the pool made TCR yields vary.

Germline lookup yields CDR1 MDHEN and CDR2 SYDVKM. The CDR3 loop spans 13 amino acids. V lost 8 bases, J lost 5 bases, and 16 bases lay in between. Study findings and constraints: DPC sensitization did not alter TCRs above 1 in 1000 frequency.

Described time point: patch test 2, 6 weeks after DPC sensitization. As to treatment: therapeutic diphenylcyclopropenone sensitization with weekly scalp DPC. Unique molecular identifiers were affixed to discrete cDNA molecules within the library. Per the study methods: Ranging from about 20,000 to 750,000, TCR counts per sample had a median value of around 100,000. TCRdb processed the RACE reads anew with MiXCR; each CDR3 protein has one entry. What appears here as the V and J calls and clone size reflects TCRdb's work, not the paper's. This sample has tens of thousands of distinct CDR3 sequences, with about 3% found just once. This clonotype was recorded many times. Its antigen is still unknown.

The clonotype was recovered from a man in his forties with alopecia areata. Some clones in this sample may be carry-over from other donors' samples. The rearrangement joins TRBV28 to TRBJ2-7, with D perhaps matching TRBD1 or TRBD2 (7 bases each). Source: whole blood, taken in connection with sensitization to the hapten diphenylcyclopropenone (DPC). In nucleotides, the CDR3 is TGTGCCAGCCTAACCCCAGGGGGGGACGAGCAGTACTTC. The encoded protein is CASLTPGGDEQYF.